A selection of T cell receptor beta chains follows, all from one sample in a study of CD8+CD57+ T cells in acquired aplastic anemia. From the reads, TCRdb called clonotypes with MiXCR, one entry per CDR3 protein. Altogether approximately 380,000 distinct CDR3 sequences are present, 65% to 75% being singletons, with the ten largest covering under 4.5%. The sample was sorted CD4+, CD8+, or CD8+CD57+ T cells (not recorded which) from PBMCs. The origin of the receptors is a human donor in good health, serving as a control. CDR3s include the opening cysteine and the closing phenylalanine or tryptophan. The order of the fields is V gene, J gene, D gene, clone size, CDR3 protein, CDR3 DNA. D genes are given only for firm matches. Size values are once, few and many counts, or a class for expanded clones, and some rows have none.

>TRBV5-1|TRBJ2-1|-|many
CASTGVEQFF
TGCGCCAGCACAGGGGTTGAGCAGTTCTTC
>TRBV9|TRBJ2-7|TRBD1|-
CASSGQGFTEAGEQYF
TGTGCCAGCAGTGGACAGGGGTTCACTGAAGCAGGCGAGCAGTACTTC
>TRBV9|TRBJ1-1|-|-
CASSPYLSTDAFF
TGCGCCAGCAGCCCCTACTTGAGCACTGATGCTTTCTTT
>TRBV5-8|TRBJ2-2|TRBD2|once
CASSVRGGDDGELFF
TGTGCCAGCAGCGTACGGGGGGGGGACGACGGGGAGCTGTTTTTT
>TRBV14|TRBJ2-5|-|-
CASSFEGGGETLYF
TGTGCCAGCAGCTTCGAGGGGGGAGGCGAGACCCTGTACTTC
>TRBV6-2/TRBV6-3|TRBJ1-1|-|few
CASKVDRDTEAFF
TGTGCCAGCAAGGTGGACAGAGACACTGAAGCTTTCTTT
>TRBV9|TRBJ1-3|-|-
CASSVEAVPTGNTIYF
TGTGCCAGCAGCGTAGAGGCGGTGCCAACTGGAAACACCATATATTTT
>TRBV10-1|TRBJ2-7|-|-
CASSAGGQDDEQYF
TGCGCCAGCAGTGCGGGGGGACAGGATGACGAGCAGTACTTC
>TRBV7-2|TRBJ2-7|-|-
CASSLHASEKLFFF
TGTGCCAGCAGCTTACACGCGAGCGAAAAACTGTTTTTTTTC
>TRBV5-1|TRBJ2-5|-|-
CASSRGPAEGTQYF
TGTGCCAGCAGCCGCGGACCGGCGGAGGGGACCCAGTACTTC
>TRBV19|TRBJ2-3|-|many
CASSLPDGRTDTQYF
TGTGCCAGTAGTCTACCGGACGGACGCACAGATACGCAGTATTTT
>TRBV20-1|TRBJ1-2|-|-
CSAREVATGGYTF
TGCAGTGCTAGGGAAGTGGCAACAGGGGGCTACACCTTC
>TRBV20-1|TRBJ2-5|TRBD1|-
CSARPTYRGQETQYF
TGCAGTGCTAGGCCTACCTACAGGGGACAAGAGACCCAGTACTTC
>TRBV5-4|TRBJ1-3|-|-
CASSQGEGSGNTIYF
TGTGCCAGCAGTCAAGGGGAGGGCTCTGGAAACACCATATATTTT
>TRBV7-9|TRBJ1-5|-|-
CASSRGLANQPQHF
TGTGCCAGCAGCAGAGGACTAGCGAATCAGCCCCAGCATTTT
>TRBV7-9|TRBJ1-1|-|once
CASRVICERIEAFF
TGTGCCAGCAGAGTTATCTGTGAAAGAATTGAAGCTTTCTTT
>TRBV10-3|TRBJ2-3|-|-
CAISESVGSTGSQYF
TGTGCCATCAGTGAGTCGGTGGGGAGCACAGGTTCGCAGTATTTT
>TRBV6-2/TRBV6-3|TRBJ1-2|-|many
CASSYDRNYGYTF
TGTGCCAGCAGTTACGACAGGAACTATGGCTACACCTTC
>TRBV5-1|TRBJ1-4|-|-
CASSVLGLQDEKLFF
TGTGCCAGCAGCGTTTTGGGGCTTCAAGATGAAAAACTGTTTTTT
>TRBV15|TRBJ2-7|-|-
CATSRARRVPTYEQYF
TGTGCCACCAGCAGAGCTAGAAGGGTGCCGACCTACGAGCAGTACTTC
>TRBV19|TRBJ2-2|-|once
CASTSGTGDTGELLF
TGTGCCAGTACTTCAGGGACGGGGGACACCGGGGAGCTCTTGTTT
>TRBV29-1|TRBJ2-6|-|many
CSVAVSGANVLTF
TGCAGCGTTGCGGTGTCGGGGGCCAACGTCCTGACTTTC
>TRBV5-8|TRBJ2-7|-|many
CASSSHGSSYEQYF
TGTGCCAGCAGCTCCCACGGCAGTTCCTACGAGCAGTACTTC
>TRBV9|TRBJ2-7|TRBD2|-
CASSVGSGDTDTHF
TGTGCCAGCAGCGTAGGTAGCGGGGACACAGATACGCACTTC
>TRBV12-3/TRBV12-4|TRBJ2-7|TRBD1|few
CASRPTGTGGQDEQYF
TGTGCCAGCAGACCAACCGGGACAGGAGGGCAAGACGAGCAGTACTTC
>TRBV15|TRBJ2-7|TRBD1|-
CASSVGQGEPYNQYF
TGTGCCAGCAGCGTAGGGCAGGGGGAACCCTACAACCAGTACTTC
>TRBV29-1|TRBJ1-1|-|-
CSVERGSEAFF
TGCAGCGTTGAACGAGGATCTGAAGCTTTCTTT
>TRBV7-9|TRBJ2-7|-|-
CASSLDVVLLGDAQYF
TGCGCCAGCAGCTTGGATGTGGTCCTATTGGGGGATGCGCAGTACTTC
>TRBV10-3|TRBJ2-3|-|-
CASSYVGGDATQYF
TGTGCCAGCAGTTACGTAGGGGGTGACGCTACGCAGTATTTT
>TRBV6-4|TRBJ2-2|-|once
CASSEYLNTGELFF
TGTGCCAGCAGTGAATACCTGAACACCGGGGAGCTGTTTTTT
>TRBV15|TRBJ1-4|-|-
CATSRGRANEKLDF
TGTGCCACCAGCAGAGGACGGGCTAATGAAAAACTGGATTTT
>TRBV7-4|TRBJ2-1|-|once
CASSLAGGYNGQFF
TGTGCCAGCAGCTTGGCTGGAGGATACAATGGGCAGTTTTTC
>TRBV7-8|TRBJ2-3|-|-
CASSSGTRANEQFYF
TGTGCCAGCAGCTCCGGGACGCGAGCGAACGAGCAGTTCTATTTT
>TRBV11-2|TRBJ1-6|-|-
CASSLVRGGNTNNSPLHF
TGTGCCAGCAGCTTAGTCAGGGGCGGAAACACCAATAATTCACCCCTCCACTTT
>TRBV7-2|TRBJ1-3|-|-
CASSLTQTTNTIYF
TGTGCCAGCAGCTTAACCCAGACTACAAACACCATATATTTT
>TRBV20-1|TRBJ1-5|TRBD1|many
CSANKDRVGGNQPQHF
TGCAGTGCTAATAAGGACAGGGTCGGAGGCAATCAGCCCCAGCATTTT
>TRBV29-1|TRBJ2-3|-|-
CSGDSTATQYF
TGCAGCGGAGATAGCACAGCTACGCAGTATTTT